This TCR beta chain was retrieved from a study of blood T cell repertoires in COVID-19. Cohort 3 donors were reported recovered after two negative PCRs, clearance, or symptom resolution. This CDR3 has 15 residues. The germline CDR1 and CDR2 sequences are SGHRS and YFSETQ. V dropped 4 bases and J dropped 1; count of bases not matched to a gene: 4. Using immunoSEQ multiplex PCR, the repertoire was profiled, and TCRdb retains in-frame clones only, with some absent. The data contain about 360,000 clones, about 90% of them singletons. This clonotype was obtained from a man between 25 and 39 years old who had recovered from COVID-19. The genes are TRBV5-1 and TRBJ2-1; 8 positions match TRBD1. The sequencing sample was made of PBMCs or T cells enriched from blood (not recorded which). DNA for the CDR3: TGCGCCAGCAGCATAGGACAGGGTTCCTACAATGAGCAGTTCTTC. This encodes CASSIGQGSYNEQFF.